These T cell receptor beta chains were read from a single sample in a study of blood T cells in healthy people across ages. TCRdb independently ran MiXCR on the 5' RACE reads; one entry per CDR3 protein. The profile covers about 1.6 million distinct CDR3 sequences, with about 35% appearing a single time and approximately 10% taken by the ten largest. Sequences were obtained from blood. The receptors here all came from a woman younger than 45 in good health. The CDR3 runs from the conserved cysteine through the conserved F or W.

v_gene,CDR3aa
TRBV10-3,CAISQRQGVPTDTQYF
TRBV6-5,CASGTGSGYTF
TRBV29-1,CSVGTDNTGELFF
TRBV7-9,CASRDTKSSGANVLTF
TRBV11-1,CVSSLEPMPTDTQYF
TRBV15,CATSGGLGLAGSHEQYF
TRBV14,CASSHGGGFPREQYF
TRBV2,CASSAELAKNIQYF
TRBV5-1,CASSFPDWSRTSYNEQFF
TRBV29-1,CSVAGTHRETQYF
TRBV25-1,CASSQMDARSYNEQFF
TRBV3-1,CASSPTGSSGDTQYF
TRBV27,CASSLRDLRTYNTYEQYF
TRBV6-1,CASSEFRSQTNQPQHF
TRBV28,CASSLNTPFTDTQYF
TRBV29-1,CSGQTLNTEAFF
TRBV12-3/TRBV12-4,CASSDRQITNTGELFF
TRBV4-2,CASSQEGGRGNYGYTF